The entry that follows covers one TCR beta chain sequence. Its antigen is not identified. The data belong to a study of T cells in localized non-small cell lung cancer. The repertoire was sequenced with immunoSEQ multiplex PCR; TCRdb's copy has only in-frame clones and lacks some. The table lists roughly 9,900 clones, more than 45% of them singletons, with approximately 4.2% in the top ten. Germline-derived CDR1 and CDR2 are GTSNPN and SVGIG (reference sequence). This CDR3 is built from 12 residues. Trimming shortened V by 4 bases and J by 8 bases, and 11 bases separated the two germline ends. Findings and caveats of the study: Researchers found a median around 50 of the top 100 tumor clones in adjacent lung. The tumor had only one region sequenced, so heterogeneity remains possible. The greatest T cell clonality was found in uninvolved adjacent lung (higher than in tumor). Longer overall survival was associated with a higher density of T cells in the blood.

The chain combines TRBV30 with TRBJ1-4; D not resolved. Sequenced material: lymph node tissue, taken before any cancer treatment. The origin of this receptor is a woman aged 40-69 years with stage II squamous cell lung carcinoma. This chain's CDR3 is CAWNNLGEKLFF. CDR3 bases: TGTGCCTGGAATAACCTAGGGGAAAAACTGTTTTTT.